This TCR beta chain emerged from a study of vaccination effects on CD4 cells after COVID-19. Profiled with immunoSEQ multiplex PCR; TCRdb holds only in-frame clones, not every one. The profile shows roughly 35,000 clones, about 80% of them singletons. Viral peptide pool expansion of antigen-specific CD4+ T cells preceded sequencing in the ViraFEST assay. Following 10 days of culture, CD4+ T cells were isolated. The healthy vaccine recipients, who had no prior SARS-CoV-2 infection, showed negative nucleocapsid antibodies. Germline-derived CDR1 and CDR2 are SGHNT and YYREEE (reference sequence). This CDR3 has 10 amino acids. V was clipped by 6 bases and J by 5 bases, with 6 bases between them. Points on this clone: The antigen is unknown.

This sample comprised CD4+ T cells from PBMCs cultured with HCoV-OC43 spike peptides, obtained before COVID-19 vaccination. Subset denoted: HCoV-OC43 spike overlapping peptide pool stimulation. The chain joins TRBV5-4 to TRBJ2-7; D gene unclear. This clonotype originated in a human donor who received a COVID-19 vaccine. The CDR3: CASIPHEQYF. CDR3 coding DNA: TGTGCCAGCATCCCTCACGAGCAGTACTTC.